The 21 T cell receptor beta chains given below trace back to one sample, sequenced in a study of CD8 T cells in ankylosing spondylitis. The study's findings and limits: Several highly homologous variants made up a TCR beta motif, and this motif appeared characteristic of ankylosing spondylitis blood.

Their recognized antigens are unknown. TCRdb passed the 5' RACE reads through MiXCR, listing each CDR3 protein once. Of 220,000 or so distinct CDR3 sequences in the sample, approximately 20% were seen once. The sample taken for sequencing was blood, either unsorted or a sorted T cell fraction (not recorded which). Receptors were obtained from a male donor with ankylosing spondylitis.

The genes are TRBV7-6 and TRBJ1-1; D is perhaps TRBD1 (5 bases). Per germline, CDR1 SGHVS and CDR2 FNYEAQ. The V end was cut by 3 bases, the J end by 1 base, with 12 bases between. The CDR3 covers 15 residues. CDR3 sequence reads: CASSFGGNANTEAFF. In nucleotides, the CDR3 is TGTGCCAGCAGCTTTGGGGGTAATGCGAACACTGAAGCTTTCTTT.

The chain carries TRBV4-2 and TRBJ2-7, with 12 positions matching TRBD2. The germline gives CDR1 LGHNA, CDR2 YNFKEQ. The CDR3 runs 15 residues. J was trimmed by 5 bases and V by 4 bases; bases with no gene match: 6. The CDR3 sequence: CASSPRLAGANEQYF. In nucleotides, the CDR3 is TGTGCCAGCAGCCCCAGACTAGCGGGGGCCAACGAGCAGTACTTC.

The V gene is TRBV5-6, the J gene TRBJ2-1, with D possibly matching TRBD2 (6 bases). The germline V gene encodes CDR1 SGHDT and CDR2 YYEEEE. The CDR3 loop spans 17 amino acids. Trimming removed 0 bases at V and 4 bases at J, with 17 bases between. CDR3 nucleotides: TGTGCCAGCAGCTTGGCGAGTGGGGAGGCCAGGTACAATGAGCAGTTCTTC. It codes for CASSLASGEARYNEQFF.

This clonotype was picked up a small number of times. The chain joins TRBV27 to TRBJ2-1; 8 bases are shared with TRBD1. Germline CDR1 MNHEY, CDR2 SMNVEV (reference sequence). This CDR3 comprises 13 residues. V lost 8 bases to trimming and J lost 6 bases; unmatched junction nucleotides: 6. As DNA, the CDR3 is TGTGCCAGCGGTCCGGACAGGGTCAATGAGCAGTTCTTC. Amino acid sequence: CASGPDRVNEQFF.

This clonotype is deemed large (0.1 to 1%). The chain combines TRBV29-1 with TRBJ2-1; TRBD1 matches at 7 bases. V lost 6 bases to trimming and J lost 8 bases; unmatched junction nucleotides: 7. Per the germline V gene, CDR1 is SQVTM and CDR2 is ANQGSEA. The CDR3 loop spans 12 amino acids. In nucleotides, the CDR3 is TGCAGCGTCCCTAAGGGGGCGGATGAGCAGTTCTTC. This gives the protein CSVPKGADEQFF.

A few counts support this clonotype. The CDR3 nucleotides are TGCGCCAGCAGCCAAGATTTGCGACTCCGGTTCTTC. It translates to CASSQDLRLRFF. The gene calls are TRBV4-1 and TRBJ2-1, with no clear D. CDR1 is MGHRA and CDR2 is YSYEKL in the germline V gene. V was trimmed by 0 bases and J by 15 bases, leaving 12 bases between them. CDR3 length: 12 residues.

This chain joins TRBV4-1 and TRBJ2-1, with D perhaps matching TRBD1 (5 bases). CDR3 length: 15 residues. Germline loops: CDR1 MGHRA, CDR2 YSYEKL. Deletions cut 1 base from V and 7 bases from J, with 14 bases between. CDR3 residues: CASSQVLRVENEQFF. CDR3 DNA sequence: TGCGCCAGCAGCCAAGTTCTCAGGGTCGAAAATGAGCAGTTCTTC.

J is TRBJ2-1 and V is TRBV29-1; either TRBD1 or TRBD2 may fit D (5 bases each). V was shortened by 3 bases and J by 5 bases, with 14 bases between the two germline ends. The CDR3 is 14 amino acids. The V gene's germline CDR1 is SQVTM and CDR2 ANQGSEA. This CDR3 is CSVDPGQENNEQFF. The DNA for the CDR3 is TGCAGCGTTGACCCGGGGCAGGAAAACAATGAGCAGTTCTTC.

This clonotype was seen only a few times. The J gene is TRBJ2-5, the V gene TRBV7-9; 9 bases are shared with TRBD1. Per germline, CDR1 SEHNR and CDR2 FQNEAQ (reference sequence). The trim removed 6 bases at V and 5 bases at J, leaving 7 bases unmatched. The CDR3 length is 14 residues. DNA of the CDR3: TGTGCCAGCAGATCTAGTGGGACAGGGGAGACCCAGTACTTC. Protein product: CASRSSGTGETQYF. The variable domain in full, completed from reference TRBV7-9 and TRBJ2-5, reads DTGVSQNPRHKITKRGQNVTFRCDPISEHNRLYWYRQTLGQGPEFLTYFQNEAQLEKSRLLSDRFSAERPKGSFSTLEIQRTEQGDSAMYLCASRSSGTGETQYFGPGTRLLVL.

This clonotype was recorded a few times. The rearrangement links TRBV12-3 or TRBV12-4 to TRBJ2-1; the match to TRBD2 covers 12 bases. The CDR3 runs to 14 residues. V shed 5 bases, J shed 9 bases, and the junction held 5 bases outside the gene matches. DNA for the CDR3: TGTGCCAGCAGTCGACTAGCGGGAGCGGGTGAGCAGTTCTTC. Protein sequence: CASSRLAGAGEQFF.

The rearrangement links TRBV7-9 to TRBJ2-3; possible D gene TRBD2, 6 bases. From germline, CDR1 is SEHNR and CDR2 FQNEAQ (reference sequence). This CDR3 contains 13 residues. V lost 4 bases to trimming and J lost 8 bases, with 13 bases between them. The CDR3 sequence: CASSYGSEGTQYF. Here the CDR3 DNA reads TGTGCCAGCAGCTACGGTTCGGAGGGTACGCAGTATTTT.

This clonotype appeared a few times. This sequence joins TRBV7-8 and TRBJ2-3; D is undetermined. There are 12 residues in the CDR3. Germline V gene lookup returns CDR1 SGHVS and CDR2 FQNEAQ. V was trimmed by 3 bases and J by 4 bases, leaving 5 bases between them. The CDR3 DNA follows: TGTGCCAGCAGCTTTGTGTCAGATACGCAGTATTTT. It translates to CASSFVSDTQYF.

This rearrangement joins TRBV28 to TRBJ1-1; D gene unclear. V lost 5 bases, J lost 0 bases, and 16 bases lay in between. The CDR3 consists of 16 residues. Germline CDR1 is MDHEN and CDR2 is SYDVKM. The CDR3 bases are TGTGCCAGCAGTCCACGGACCTATGAAATGAACACTGAAGCTTTCTTT. This gives the protein CASSPRTYEMNTEAFF.

This clonotype has only a few counts. The J gene is TRBJ2-2, the V gene TRBV6-2 or TRBV6-3; weak D call: TRBD2 (5 bases). Germline CDR1 reads MNHEY; CDR2 reads SVGEGT. V was pared by 2 bases and J by 7 bases, with 5 bases between. CDR3 length equals 12 residues. CDR3 nucleotide sequence: TGTGCCAGCAGTTACGAGGGCGGGGAGCTGTTTTTT. Protein: CASSYEGGELFF.

Written as DNA, the CDR3 is TGCGCCAGCAGCTTGGCTGGGGTTGCGGGAGGGAACTCCTACGAGCAGTACTTC. Amino acids: CASSLAGVAGGNSYEQYF. This rearrangement joins TRBV5-1 to TRBJ2-7, with 9 bases lining up with TRBD2. CDR3 size: 18 residues. Trimming removed 0 bases from V and 0 bases from J; junction bases left unmatched: 10. Per the germline V gene, CDR1 is SGHRS and CDR2 is YFSETQ. Based on the CDR3 plus reference TRBV5-1 and TRBJ2-7, the full variable domain is KAGVTQTPRYLIKTRGQQVTLSCSPISGHRSVSWYQQTPGQGLQFLFEYFSETQRNKGNFPGRFSGRQFSNSRSEMNVSTLELGDSALYLCASSLAGVAGGNSYEQYFGPGTRLTVT.

V gene TRBV5-1 combines with J gene TRBJ2-7, with D unclear. Trimming shortened V by 1 base and J by 3 bases, and 8 bases separated the two germline ends. Germline V gene sequence: CDR1 SGHRS, CDR2 YFSETQ. This CDR3 is built from 13 residues. As DNA, the CDR3 is TGCGCCAGCAGCTTGAGGATGGGCTACGAGCAGTACTTC. Its protein product is CASSLRMGYEQYF.

The V gene is TRBV3-1, the J gene TRBJ2-7; 11 positions agree with TRBD2. The CDR3 loop spans 16 amino acids. Unmatched junction bases numbered 7, after V lost 4 bases and J lost 2 bases. Germline V gene sequence: CDR1 LGHDT, CDR2 YNNKEL (reference sequence). The CDR3 DNA is TGTGCCAGCAGCCCGGGGACTAGCGGAAACCCCTACGAGCAGTACTTC. Its translation is CASSPGTSGNPYEQYF.

The CDR3 here is CASSQGRLYQETQYF. The CDR3 nucleotides read TGTGCCAGCAGCCAGGGAAGACTGTACCAAGAGACCCAGTACTTC. This chain joins TRBV7-2 and TRBJ2-5; D is possibly TRBD1 (5 bases). Trimming removed 5 bases at V and 0 bases at J, with 13 bases between. The CDR3 is made up of 15 amino acids. The V gene's germline CDR1 is SGHTA and CDR2 FQGNSA.

The chain uses TRBV6-2 or TRBV6-3 and TRBJ2-5; TRBD1 is a possible D gene (6 bases). Looked up from germline, CDR1 is MNHEY and CDR2 is SVGEGT. V lost 2 bases and J lost 5, with 12 bases in between. The CDR3 runs to 14 residues. The CDR3 DNA reads TGTGCCAGCAGTTACGTTGGGGGCTGGGAGACCCAGTACTTC. The encoded protein is CASSYVGGWETQYF.

This clonotype was counted many times. V usage is TRBV12-3 or TRBV12-4 and J usage is TRBJ1-1; tentative D call: TRBD1 (6 bases). This CDR3 comprises 15 residues. The V end was cut by 4 bases, the J end by 0 bases, with 12 bases between. In nucleotides, the CDR3 is TGTGCCAGCAGTTATCTACAGGGAATGAACACTGAAGCTTTCTTT. It yields the protein CASSYLQGMNTEAFF.

This clonotype was seen a few times. The chain combines TRBV28 with TRBJ2-2; TRBD1 matches 7 bases. The CDR3 runs 15 residues. CDR1 is MDHEN, CDR2 SYDVKM, per germline. V shed 7 bases, J shed 1 base, and the junction held 6 bases outside the gene matches. The DNA of the CDR3 is TGTGCCAGCACCCTGACAGGGTGGAACACCGGGGAGCTGTTTTTT. Encoded protein: CASTLTGWNTGELFF.